This T cell receptor (beta chain) derives from a study of beta chain features in type 1 diabetes. Study outcomes and limitations: Among all four CD4+ subsets, Type 1 diabetes patients had TCRB CDR3s that were moderately but significantly shorter. With patients and controls alike, PCR might favor shorter templates to an equal degree.

Germline V CDR1 and CDR2: MGHRA, YSYEKL. Between the trimmed V and J ends, which lost 2 bases and 6 bases, there was a span of 11 bases. The CDR3 spans 14 residues. This clone was detected a few times. Its target is unknown. As every portion of the isolated RNA was reverse transcribed, the sequencing read expressed TCRB transcripts. Naive, central memory and regulatory T cell samples produced a mean of roughly 3.9 million reads. Only in-frame clones appear in the TCRdb table, and some are missing; sequencing was by immunoSEQ multiplex PCR. The sample lists 100,000 to 150,000 clones, roughly 10% occurring once. Markers CD45RO/CCR7/CD25/CD127/CD95/CD27 served to sort CD4+ naive, central memory, regulatory and stem cell-like memory cells.

The sample comprised central memory CD4+ T cells from blood. The receptor's source is a man aged 25 to 40 with type 1 diabetes. The chain links TRBV4-1 to TRBJ2-1; D might be TRBD2 (5 bases). CDR3 nucleotides: TGCGCCAGCAGCCAACCTGTGGCGGGCAATGAGCAGTTCTTC. This sequence encodes CASSQPVAGNEQFF.